This passage covers 11 T cell receptor beta chains from one sample sequenced in a study of beta chain features in type 1 diabetes. The entirety of the isolated RNA underwent reverse transcription, so expressed TCRB transcripts were sequenced. The method was immunoSEQ multiplex PCR; TCRdb's version includes in-frame clones alone and lacks a portion of them. The top ten hold about 0.026% of the sample, which has almost 250,000 clones, 13% to 15% seen once. Material: naive CD4+ T cells from blood. Every receptor here comes from a woman aged 40 to 55 in good health.

This sequence joins TRBV19 and TRBJ2-2, with 8 bases fitting TRBD2. The CDR3 is 15 amino acids. Germline CDR1 is LNHDA and CDR2 is SQIVND (reference sequence). V shed 10 bases, J shed 6 bases, and the junction held 13 bases outside the gene matches. This CDR3 is CATKAGGLRAGELFF. The CDR3 region has the DNA TGTGCCACTAAGGCGGGGGGCCTCCGGGCCGGGGAGCTGTTTTTT. Together with reference TRBV19 and TRBJ2-2, the CDR3 gives the full variable domain: DGGITQSPKYLFRKEGQNVTLSCEQNLNHDAMYWYRQDPGQGLRLIYYSQIVNDFQKGDIAEGYSVSREKKESFPLTVTSAQKNPTAFYLCATKAGGLRAGELFFGEGSRLTVL.

There are a few counts of this clone. This sequence joins TRBV5-1 and TRBJ2-3; D gene unclear. The CDR3 is made up of 13 amino acids. The V end was cut by 3 bases, the J end by 2 bases, with 7 bases between. Germline V lookup: CDR1 SGHRS, CDR2 YFSETQ. CDR3 DNA: TGCGCCAGCAGCTCAGACAACACAGATACGCAGTATTTT. Translating it yields CASSSDNTDTQYF.

The gene calls are TRBV5-4 and TRBJ2-2; the match to TRBD1 covers 9 bases. The V gene's germline CDR1 is SGHNT and CDR2 YYREEE (reference sequence). The junction had 2 bases not matched to a gene; V was cut back by 4 bases and J by 1 base. There are 15 residues in the CDR3. The CDR3 DNA is TGTGCCAGCAGCCCGGGACAGGGGAACACCGGGGAGCTGTTTTTT. Its protein product is CASSPGQGNTGELFF.

The chain combines TRBV5-3 with TRBJ2-5; 9 bases agree with TRBD2. TRBV5-3 is known as an ORF, though its function is uncertain. Trimming cost V 4 bases and J 2 bases; bases outside gene matches: 12. This CDR3 has 17 amino acids. CDR3 residues: CARSRYWGSGGQETQYF. As DNA, the CDR3 is TGTGCCAGAAGCCGCTATTGGGGTAGCGGGGGTCAAGAGACCCAGTACTTC.

V and J are TRBV7-2 and TRBJ2-1; 13 bases fit TRBD2. V lost 4 bases, J lost 0 bases, and 3 bases stayed unmatched. The CDR3 contains 17 residues. Germline assignment: CDR1 SGHTA and CDR2 FQGNSA. The CDR3 region has the DNA TGTGCCAGCAGCTGGACTAGCGGGGGTAGCTCCTACAATGAGCAGTTCTTC. This encodes CASSWTSGGSSYNEQFF.

The chain joins TRBV10-1 to TRBJ2-1, with D tentatively TRBD1 (6 bases). The CDR3 has 13 residues. V lost 3 bases to trimming and J lost 13 bases, with 16 bases between them. CDR1 and CDR2 (germline): WNHNN, SYGVQD (reference sequence). The CDR3 is CASSEVGRQVQFF. DNA for the CDR3: TGCGCCAGCAGTGAAGTGGGACGACAGGTCCAGTTCTTC.

This clone was observed a few times. This chain joins TRBV18 and TRBJ2-1, with 11 bases lining up with TRBD1. V was clipped by 4 bases and J by 9 bases; unmatched bases: 11. This CDR3 comprises 16 residues. CDR1 and CDR2 (germline): KGHSH, LQKENI. The CDR3 protein is CASSRSGTGGSGEQFF. The CDR3 nucleotides read TGTGCCAGCTCACGGTCCGGGACAGGGGGTTCTGGTGAGCAGTTCTTC.

This clone was seen only a few times. The rearrangement links TRBV30 to TRBJ2-5; a possible D gene is TRBD1 (5 bases). V lost 4 bases, J lost 4 bases, and 10 bases lay in between. There are 12 residues in the CDR3. Germline values: CDR1 GTSNPN, CDR2 SVGIG (reference sequence). In DNA form, the CDR3 reads TGTGCCTGGAAAGGGGCTGGAGAGACCCAGTACTTC. Protein sequence: CAWKGAGETQYF.

The V call is TRBV15, the J call TRBJ2-7, with TRBD1 identical over 9 bases. After removal of 3 bases from V and 2 bases from J, the junction contained 5 bases not matched to a gene. The CDR3 is made up of 15 amino acids. Germline assignment: CDR1 LNHNV and CDR2 YYDKDF (reference sequence). CDR3 loop: CATSRGQGRTYEQYF. DNA of the CDR3: TGTGCCACCAGCAGGGGACAGGGACGTACCTACGAGCAGTACTTC.

The chain has TRBV7-2 and TRBJ1-3, with 7 bases fitting TRBD1. V gave up 2 bases and J gave up 0 bases; unmatched junction bases: 10. Per germline, CDR1 SGHTA and CDR2 FQGNSA. This CDR3 is 18 amino acids long. The CDR3 region has the DNA TGTGCCAGCAGCTTAAATCCAGGGGGTTCAGACTCTGGAAACACCATATATTTT. As protein: CASSLNPGGSDSGNTIYF.

The gene calls are TRBV13 and TRBJ1-6, with D possibly TRBD1 on 5 matching bases. This CDR3 is 17 amino acids long. Trimming took 4 bases from V and 8 from J, leaving 21 bases between them. From germline, CDR1 is PRHDT and CDR2 FYEKMQ (reference sequence). As DNA, the CDR3 is TGTGCCAGCAGCTCAAACGGTCTCAGGGTGAGTGATTCACCCCTCCACTTT. It specifies CASSSNGLRVSDSPLHF.